What follows are 15 T cell receptor beta chains derived from one specimen sequenced in a study of T-cell memory formation after mild COVID-19. TCRdb reanalysed the 5' RACE reads using MiXCR and keeps one entry per CDR3 protein. The table has approximately 570,000 distinct CDR3 sequences, approximately 18% seen once; the top ten hold about 12%. Sequences were obtained from PBMCs or a T cell subset sorted from them (not recorded which). These TCRs come from an adult woman who had mild COVID-19 (a few samples of this study predate the infection). Cell type and time point are not known.

CDR3 bases: TGTGCCAGCACGGGACTAGCGGGAGGGCCCGGGGAGCTGTTTTTT. Residues: CASTGLAGGPGELFF. The chain recombines TRBV12-3 or TRBV12-4 with TRBJ2-2; 16 bases line up with TRBD2. V trimming: 7 bases; J trimming: 6 bases; junction bases outside the gene matches: 2. The CDR3 sequence is 15 residues long.

This clonotype was seen more than once but under ten times. The V gene is TRBV20-1, the J gene TRBJ2-1; 12 bases are shared with TRBD2. V shed 7 bases and J 8 bases; nucleotides not matched to a gene: 6. The CDR3 is 13 residues long. In germline, CDR1 is DFQATT, CDR2 SNEGSKA (reference sequence). The CDR3 spells CSELAGGMDEQFF. The CDR3 nucleotides are TGCAGTGAACTAGCGGGGGGTATGGATGAGCAGTTCTTC.

The J gene is TRBJ2-7, the V gene TRBV2, with unresolved D. The CDR3 covers 13 residues. From germline, CDR1 is SNHLY and CDR2 FYNNEI. Between the trimmed V and J ends, which lost 7 bases and 6 bases, there was a span of 16 bases. CDR3 nucleotide sequence: TGTGCCAGCATCAGGTGGGATGTGGGCGAGCAGTACTTC. As protein: CASIRWDVGEQYF. Using reference TRBV2 and TRBJ2-7 for the parts outside the CDR3, the full variable domain is EPEVTQTPSHQVTQMGQEVILRCVPISNHLYFYWYRQILGQKVEFLVSFYNNEISEKSEIFDDQFSVERPDGSNFTLKIRSTKLEDSAMYFCASIRWDVGEQYFGPGTRLTVT.

The sample holds a few counts of this clonotype. The V and J genes are TRBV2 and TRBJ2-1; 7 nucleotides agree with TRBD2. This CDR3 is 11 amino acids long. CDR1 and CDR2 (germline): SNHLY, FYNNEI. J was trimmed by 14 bases and V by 4 bases; bases with no gene match: 5. CDR3 sequence reads: CASSVGREKFF. In DNA, the CDR3 is TGTGCCAGCAGTGTAGGGCGGGAGAAGTTCTTC.

CDR3 sequence: CASSYSTGGGAEKLFF. CDR3 sequence (DNA): TGTGCCAGCAGTTACTCGACCGGTGGCGGGGCTGAAAAACTGTTTTTT. The chain recombines TRBV6-6 with TRBJ1-4; tentative D call: TRBD1 (5 bases). V was trimmed by 0 bases and J by 7 bases, leaving 15 bases between them. Germline V lookup: CDR1 MNHNY, CDR2 SVGAGI (reference sequence). CDR3 length equals 16 residues.

The genes are TRBV29-1 and TRBJ1-2; 10 bases map to TRBD1. Germline V gene data show CDR1 as SQVTM and CDR2 as ANQGSEA. J lost 6 bases, V lost 3 bases, and 1 base had no gene match. The CDR3 is 12 amino acids. Here the CDR3 reads CSVEDRGDGYTF. Written as DNA, the CDR3 is TGCAGCGTTGAGGACAGGGGGGATGGCTACACCTTC.

This clonotype was picked up a small number of times. The chain couples TRBV5-1 to TRBJ2-1, with 9 bases that match TRBD2. CDR3 length: 16 amino acids. V lost 3 bases and J lost 3; bases outside the gene matches: 7. Germline V CDR1 and CDR2: SGHRS, YFSETQ. The DNA of the CDR3 is TGCGCCAGCAGCTCCGGGAGTAGCGGGGGCTACAATGAGCAGTTCTTC. Protein: CASSSGSSGGYNEQFF.

V is TRBV15 and J is TRBJ2-5; 10 nucleotides align to TRBD2. The V and J ends lost 6 bases and 5 bases, in that order; junction bases with no gene match: 9. Germline lookup yields CDR1 LNHNV and CDR2 YYDKDF (reference sequence). The CDR3 sequence is 15 residues long. The CDR3 reads CATRPSLAGVETQYF. CDR3 coding DNA: TGTGCCACCAGACCATCTCTAGCGGGAGTGGAGACCCAGTACTTC. Together with reference TRBV15 and TRBJ2-5, the CDR3 gives the full variable domain: DAMVIQNPRYQVTQFGKPVTLSCSQTLNHNVMYWYQQKSSQAPKLLFHYYDKDFNNEADTPDNFQSRRPNTSFCFLDIRSPGLGDTAMYLCATRPSLAGVETQYFGPGTRLLVL.

The chain uses TRBV12-3 or TRBV12-4 and TRBJ2-1; no definite D call. V was clipped by 0 bases and J by 8 bases, with 5 bases between them. CDR3 length: 12 amino acids. The CDR3, as DNA: TGTGCCAGCAGTTTAGCGTCATATGAGCAGTTCTTC. Translating gives CASSLASYEQFF.

The chain combines TRBV7-2 with TRBJ2-5, with 9 bases fitting TRBD1. Germline V gene sequence: CDR1 SGHTA, CDR2 FQGNSA. CDR3 length: 16 residues. V lost 2 bases to trimming and J lost 1 base; unmatched junction nucleotides: 5. The CDR3 is CASSLHRGLSQETQYF. CDR3 DNA: TGTGCCAGCAGCTTACACAGGGGGCTCTCCCAAGAGACCCAGTACTTC.

This clonotype occurred a few times. V is TRBV7-3 and J is TRBJ1-1; D might be TRBD1 (5 bases). Trimming removed 1 base from V and 5 bases from J, with 11 bases in between. Looked up from germline, CDR1 is SGHTA and CDR2 is FQGTGA. This CDR3 has 14 residues. The CDR3 reads CASSLMGGGTEAFF. CDR3 DNA sequence: TGTGCCAGCAGCTTAATGGGGGGTGGGACTGAAGCTTTCTTT.

The chain joins TRBV15 to TRBJ2-5, with D possibly being TRBD2 (5 bases). This CDR3 is 15 amino acids long. Germline lookup yields CDR1 LNHNV and CDR2 YYDKDF (reference sequence). Trimming took 0 bases from V and 5 from J, leaving 13 bases between them. Here the CDR3 reads CATSREGSTGETQYF. The CDR3 region has the DNA TGTGCCACCAGCAGAGAGGGCTCAACGGGGGAGACCCAGTACTTC.

This clonotype occurred a few times. CDR3 sequence (DNA): TGTGCCAGCAGCTCGGCCCCGACGGCAGATACGCAGTATTTT. The encoded protein is CASSSAPTADTQYF. The chain uses TRBV7-6 and TRBJ2-3; D call uncertain. The V end was cut by 4 bases, the J end by 4 bases, with 12 bases between. The CDR3 covers 14 residues. Germline CDR1 reads SGHVS; CDR2 reads FNYEAQ.

This clonotype has more than one count but fewer than ten. The V and J genes are TRBV30 and TRBJ2-7; D not certain. This CDR3 has 14 amino acids. V lost 0 bases, J lost 0 bases, and 9 bases lay in between. The germline gives CDR1 GTSNPN, CDR2 SVGIG (reference sequence). As DNA, the CDR3 is TGTGCCTGGAGTGTAGGTCCCAGCTCCTACGAGCAGTACTTC. Translating gives CAWSVGPSSYEQYF.

The CDR3: CASSRGEGRTEAFF. The CDR3 DNA is TGTGCCAGCAGCCGCGGGGAGGGACGGACTGAAGCTTTCTTT. The rearrangement joins TRBV5-5 to TRBJ1-1, with D possibly TRBD1 on 5 matching bases. Trimming stripped 4 bases from V and 5 bases from J, with 15 bases between. Germline values: CDR1 SGHKS, CDR2 YYEKEE (reference sequence). The CDR3 sequence is 14 residues long.